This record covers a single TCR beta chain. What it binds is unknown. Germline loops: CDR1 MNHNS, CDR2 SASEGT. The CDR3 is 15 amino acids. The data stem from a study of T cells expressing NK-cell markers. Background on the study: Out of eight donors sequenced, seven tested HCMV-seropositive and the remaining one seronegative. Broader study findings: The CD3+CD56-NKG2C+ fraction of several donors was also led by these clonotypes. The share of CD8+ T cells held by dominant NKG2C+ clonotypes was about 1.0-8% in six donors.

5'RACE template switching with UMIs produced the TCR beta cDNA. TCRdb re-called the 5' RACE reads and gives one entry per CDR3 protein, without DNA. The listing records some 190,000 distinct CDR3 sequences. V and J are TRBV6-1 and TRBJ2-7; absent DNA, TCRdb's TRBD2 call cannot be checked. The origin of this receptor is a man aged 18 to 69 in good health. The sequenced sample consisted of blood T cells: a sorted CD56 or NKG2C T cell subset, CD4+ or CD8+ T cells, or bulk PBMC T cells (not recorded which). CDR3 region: CASSEAQGIADEQYF.